The next 10 T cell receptor beta chains were all read from a single sample in a study of blood T cell repertoires in COVID-19. The assay was immunoSEQ multiplex PCR, and TCRdb's table has in-frame clones only and misses some. The data show approximately 290,000 clones, 75% to 90% seen once. Input material: PBMCs or T cells enriched from blood (not recorded which). These receptors were collected from a woman under 40 who had recovered from COVID-19.

V gene TRBV18 combines with J gene TRBJ1-4, with no clear D. This CDR3 is built from 16 residues. The germline V and J ends were trimmed by 1 base and 2 bases, with 11 bases remaining between them. Germline assignment: CDR1 KGHSH and CDR2 LQKENI. In DNA, the CDR3 is TGTGCCAGCTCACCACAGGAGGCTCGGACTAATGAAAAACTGTTTTTT. The encoded protein is CASSPQEARTNEKLFF. Full variable domain (missing parts from reference TRBV18 and TRBJ1-4): NAGVMQNPRHLVRRRGQEARLRCSPMKGHSHVYWYRQLPEEGLKFMVYLQKENIIDESGMPKERFSAEFPKEGPSILRIQQVVRGDSAAYFCASSPQEARTNEKLFFGSGTQLSVL.

The chain is built from TRBV6-2 or TRBV6-3 and TRBJ1-1; 7 nucleotides agree with TRBD1. With V trimmed by 4 bases and J by 4 bases, 6 bases remained unmatched. This CDR3 is built from 14 residues. CDR1 MNHEY and CDR2 SVGEGT come from the germline V gene. CDR3 amino acids: CASSSSGGITEAFF. For the CDR3, the DNA is TGTGCCAGCAGTTCTTCAGGGGGTATCACTGAAGCTTTCTTT.

In this sample, this clone turned up a few times. The J gene is TRBJ2-1, the V gene TRBV28, with D hard to call. Per the germline V gene, CDR1 is MDHEN and CDR2 is SYDVKM. The CDR3 covers 14 residues. Trimming took 2 bases from V and 3 from J, leaving 8 bases between them. The CDR3 spells CASSLRQDYNEQFF. The DNA of the CDR3 is TGTGCCAGCAGTTTAAGGCAGGACTACAATGAGCAGTTCTTC. Full variable domain (outside the CDR3, taken from reference TRBV28 and TRBJ2-1): DVKVTQSSRYLVKRTGEKVFLECVQDMDHENMFWYRQDPGLGLRLIYFSYDVKMKEKGDIPEGYSVSREKKERFSLILESASTNQTSMYLCASSLRQDYNEQFFGPGTRLTVL.

This rearrangement joins TRBV10-3 to TRBJ2-2, with 15 bases aligning to TRBD2. Germline CDR1 is ENHRY and CDR2 is SYGVKD. This CDR3 contains 16 residues. With 6 bases clipped from V and 6 bases from J, the junction kept 5 bases outside the gene matches. The CDR3 is CAISVGLAGGAGELFF. The DNA of the CDR3 is TGTGCCATCAGCGTAGGACTAGCGGGAGGGGCCGGGGAGCTGTTTTTT.

The V gene is TRBV10-1, the J gene TRBJ1-1, with TRBD1 matching over 9 bases. Germline assignment: CDR1 WNHNN and CDR2 SYGVQD (reference sequence). The CDR3 runs to 15 residues. Germline trimming cut 6 bases from V and 0 bases from J; bases unmatched to any gene: 5. The CDR3: CASRPGTGLNTEAFF. CDR3 nucleotides: TGCGCCAGCAGGCCCGGGACAGGGTTGAACACTGAAGCTTTCTTT.

The V and J genes are TRBV6-1 and TRBJ1-2; D is perhaps TRBD1 (6 bases). Per the germline V gene, CDR1 is MNHNS and CDR2 is SASEGT. Trimming removed 1 base at V and 3 bases at J, with 9 bases between. This CDR3 contains 14 residues. DNA for the CDR3: TGTGCCAGCAGTGAAGGGGGGCTGGACTATGGCTACACCTTC. This translates into CASSEGGLDYGYTF.

The chain couples TRBV14 to TRBJ2-1; 8 bases match TRBD2. The V and J ends lost 3 bases and 8 bases, in that order; junction bases with no gene match: 9. The CDR3 sequence is 15 residues long. The germline V gene encodes CDR1 SGHDN and CDR2 FVKESK. The CDR3 DNA reads as TGTGCCAGCAGCCATAAGAGCGGGAGCATATATGAGCAGTTCTTC. It is translated as CASSHKSGSIYEQFF. Full variable domain (missing parts from reference TRBV14 and TRBJ2-1): EAGVTQFPSHSVIEKGQTVTLRCDPISGHDNLYWYRRVMGKEIKFLLHFVKESKQDESGMPNNRFLAERTGGTYSTLKVQPAELEDSGVYFCASSHKSGSIYEQFFGPGTRLTVL.

This clone was picked up one time. The chain joins TRBV7-9 to TRBJ1-2, with 10 bases identical to TRBD1. The V gene's germline CDR1 is SEHNR and CDR2 FQNEAQ (reference sequence). The CDR3 is made up of 13 amino acids. Trimming removed 6 bases from V and 4 bases from J; junction bases left unmatched: 2. The CDR3 reads CASRGQGIYGYTF. The DNA of the CDR3 is TGTGCCAGCAGGGGACAGGGGATCTATGGCTACACCTTC.

A note on this clone: This specimen includes other DNA sequences encoding the same CDR3. The chain combines TRBV10-3 with TRBJ1-2; the match to TRBD1 covers 8 bases. Germline V lookup: CDR1 ENHRY, CDR2 SYGVKD. The CDR3 has 13 amino acids. Losses at the gene ends were 2 bases for V and 5 bases for J; bases not matched to a gene: 1. The CDR3 loop reads CAISEDRGYGYTF. The DNA for the CDR3 is TGTGCCATCAGTGAGGACAGGGGATATGGCTACACCTTC.

This clone was counted once. Other DNA sequences in the sample encode the same CDR3. The chain couples TRBV18 to TRBJ1-1, with 8 bases that match TRBD1. The CDR3 runs to 13 residues. Germline V gene lookup returns CDR1 KGHSH and CDR2 LQKENI. Unmatched junction bases numbered 3, after V lost 3 bases and J lost 6 bases. This CDR3 reads CASSPQGAAEAFF. CDR3 DNA sequence: TGTGCCAGCTCACCCCAGGGGGCGGCTGAAGCTTTCTTT.